Given below is one T cell receptor beta chain in context. The sample belongs to a study of radiotherapy plus CTLA-4 blockade in lung cancer. Produced via immunoSEQ multiplex PCR; TCRdb's table is partial and in-frame only. The table records roughly 58,000 clones, approximately 82% of them present only once. The germline gives CDR1 MGHRA, CDR2 YSYEKL. V was pared by 4 bases and J by 1 base, with 11 bases of the junction left unmatched. CDR3 size: 17 residues. The receptor was isolated from a human donor with non-small cell lung cancer whose response to radiotherapy plus ipilimumab could not be evaluated. The specimen was peripheral blood, collected from a patient treated with radiotherapy plus ipilimumab. This rearrangement joins TRBV4-1 to TRBJ2-7, with 9 bases lining up with TRBD2. This CDR3 is CASSPEGLAGWSYEQYF. The CDR3 DNA reads TGCGCCAGCAGCCCTGAGGGACTAGCAGGTTGGTCCTACGAGCAGTACTTC.